This T cell receptor beta chain was recorded in a study of early T cells in non-severe SARS-CoV-2 infection. V was shortened by 7 bases and J by 0 bases, with 9 bases between the two germline ends. The CDR3 contains 13 residues. Germline V gene data show CDR1 as SNHLY and CDR2 as FYNNEI. Each CDR3 protein is one row after TCRdb ran MiXCR on the 5' RACE reads. Among around 25,000 distinct CDR3 sequences listed, around 6% were seen once. This clonotype was detected many times. The chain has TRBV2 and TRBJ1-1; D remains ambiguous. The TCR was taken from an adult who was a healthcare worker with PCR-confirmed SARS-CoV-2 infection or an uninfected control (not recorded which). The sequenced sample was whole blood. The chain's CDR3 is CASNTEMNTEAFF. For the CDR3, the DNA is TGTGCCAGCAATACAGAGATGAACACTGAAGCTTTCTTT.